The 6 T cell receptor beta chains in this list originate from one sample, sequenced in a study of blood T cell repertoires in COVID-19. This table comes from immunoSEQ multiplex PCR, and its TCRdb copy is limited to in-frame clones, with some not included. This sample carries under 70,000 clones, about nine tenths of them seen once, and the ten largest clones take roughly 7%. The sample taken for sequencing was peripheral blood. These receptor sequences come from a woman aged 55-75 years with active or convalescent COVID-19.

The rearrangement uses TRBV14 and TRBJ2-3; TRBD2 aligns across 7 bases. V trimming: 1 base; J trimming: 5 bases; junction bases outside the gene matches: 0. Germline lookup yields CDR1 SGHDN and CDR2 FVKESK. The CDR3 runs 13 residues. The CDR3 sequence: CASSQGGGDTQYF. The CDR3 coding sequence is TGTGCCAGCAGCCAAGGGGGGGGAGATACGCAGTATTTT.

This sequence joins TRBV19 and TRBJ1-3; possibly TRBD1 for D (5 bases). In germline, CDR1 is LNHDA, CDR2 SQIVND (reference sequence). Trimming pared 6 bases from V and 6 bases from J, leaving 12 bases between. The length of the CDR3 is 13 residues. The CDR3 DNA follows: TGTGCCAGTAGGGTCGAAGGGGCAAACACCATATATTTT. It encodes CASRVEGANTIYF.

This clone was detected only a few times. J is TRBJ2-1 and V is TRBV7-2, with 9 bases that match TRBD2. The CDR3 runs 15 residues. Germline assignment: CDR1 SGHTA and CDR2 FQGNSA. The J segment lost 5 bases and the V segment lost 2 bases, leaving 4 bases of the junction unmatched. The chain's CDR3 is CASSLMVAGDNEQFF. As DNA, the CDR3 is TGTGCCAGCAGCTTAATGGTAGCGGGAGACAATGAGCAGTTCTTC. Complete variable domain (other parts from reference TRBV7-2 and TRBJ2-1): GAGVSQSPSNKVTEKGKDVELRCDPISGHTALYWYRQSLGQGLEFLIYFQGNSAPDKSGLPSDRFSAERTGGSVSTLTIQRTQQEDSAVYLCASSLMVAGDNEQFFGPGTRLTVL.

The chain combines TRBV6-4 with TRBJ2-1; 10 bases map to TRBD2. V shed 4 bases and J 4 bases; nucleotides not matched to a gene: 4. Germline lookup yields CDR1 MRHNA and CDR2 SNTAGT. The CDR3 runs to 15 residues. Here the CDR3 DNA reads TGTGCCAGCAGTGTAGCTAGCGGGGGTTACAATGAGCAGTTCTTC. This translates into CASSVASGGYNEQFF.

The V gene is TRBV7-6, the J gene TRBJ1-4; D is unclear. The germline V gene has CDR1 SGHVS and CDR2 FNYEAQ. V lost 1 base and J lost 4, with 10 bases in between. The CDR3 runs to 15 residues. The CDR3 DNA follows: TGTGCCAGCAGCTTAGAACCAGGCTTTAATGAAAAACTGTTTTTT. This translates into CASSLEPGFNEKLFF.

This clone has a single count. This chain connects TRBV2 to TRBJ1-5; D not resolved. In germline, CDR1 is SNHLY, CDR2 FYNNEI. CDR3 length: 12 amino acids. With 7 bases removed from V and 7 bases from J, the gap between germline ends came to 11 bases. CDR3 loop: CASTTGDQPQHF. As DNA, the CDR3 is TGTGCCAGCACGACGGGAGACCAGCCCCAGCATTTT.